A selection of T cell receptor beta chains follows, all from one sample in a study of spatial heterogeneity in lung cancer. TCRdb re-derived calls from the 5' RACE reads in MiXCR, one entry per CDR3 protein. The sample has 9,200 or so distinct CDR3 sequences, 5% seen once. Here the sequenced sample was lung tumor tissue, taken at surgery. The receptors shown here come from a female donor with early-stage non-small cell lung cancer. The CDR3 runs from the conserved cysteine through the conserved F or W. Each record gives: D gene, V gene, J gene, clone size, CDR3 DNA, CDR3 protein. The D gene is left open where the match is weak. The size field is filled for only some rows; it gives once, few, many or a size class.

.,TRBV27,TRBJ1-1,many,TGTGCCAGCAGTCACGAGACCGACACTGAAGCTTTCTTT,CASSHETDTEAFF
.,TRBV3-1,TRBJ1-3,many,TGTGCCAGCAGCCAAGGCCTACGAGGGGTCACTGGAAACACCATATATTTT,CASSQGLRGVTGNTIYF
.,TRBV3-1,TRBJ1-1,many,TGTGCCAGCAGCCAAGGCGGGACTGAAGCTTTCTTT,CASSQGGTEAFF
.,TRBV7-9,TRBJ2-5,many,TGTGCCAGCAGCTTAGCCAGGATTTACATGGACCAAGAGACCCAGTACTTC,CASSLARIYMDQETQYF
TRBD1,TRBV6-4,TRBJ2-3,many,TGTGCCAGCAGTGAGCAGGGGGCGGGAGATACGCAGTATTTT,CASSEQGAGDTQYF
TRBD1,TRBV12-3/TRBV12-4,TRBJ1-4,few,TGTGCCAGCAGTATACAGGGGTTATGGGAAAAACTGTTTTTT,CASSIQGLWEKLFF
.,TRBV20-1,TRBJ1-6,many,TGCAGTGCGGCCCGGGACGGAAATTCACCCCTCCACTTT,CSAARDGNSPLHF
.,TRBV15,TRBJ1-5,many,TGTGCCACCAGGGACCCAAGGATCTTGACAAACAATCAGCCCCAGCATTTT,CATRDPRILTNNQPQHF
.,TRBV7-9,TRBJ2-7,many,TGTGCCAGCAGCTCACTTTTGGGAGTTGAAGGCGAGCAGTACTTC,CASSSLLGVEGEQYF
.,TRBV7-8,TRBJ2-1,.,TGTGCCAGCAGCTTCGGGGCAAACAATGAGCAGTTCTTC,CASSFGANNEQFF
.,TRBV18,TRBJ1-5,.,TGTGCCAGCTCACCATCCGGGCGAGGCAATCAGCCCCAGCATTTT,CASSPSGRGNQPQHF
TRBD1,TRBV18,TRBJ1-1,many,TGTGCCAGCTCATCGATGGACAGGGCAAACACTGAAGCTTTCTTT,CASSSMDRANTEAFF
TRBD2,TRBV7-2,TRBJ2-5,many,TGTGCCAGCAGCCCGGGACTAGCGCAGGAGACCCAGTACTTC,CASSPGLAQETQYF
TRBD1,TRBV18,TRBJ1-1,medium-sized,TGTGCCAGCTCACCCGCGGGGGACAGCAAGTATAGAAACACTGAAGCTTTCTTT,CASSPAGDSKYRNTEAFF
.,TRBV3-1,TRBJ2-3,many,TGTGCCAGCAGCCAAGACCGACTCACTAGCACAGATACGCAGTATTTT,CASSQDRLTSTDTQYF